Reported below is one TCR beta chain. What it binds is unknown. This sample was included in a study of cytomegalovirus exposure and HLA in healthy donors. TCRdb's table, derived via immunoSEQ multiplex PCR, lists solely in-frame clones and lacks some. The sample records over 150,000 clones, roughly 85% being singletons. Broader study findings: The study designated fewer than 200 TCR beta chains cytomegalovirus-associated. Some public TCRs appeared in many individuals, while most sequences were rare.

The sample taken for sequencing was PBMCs. The sequence was obtained from a man aged 18 to 35 in good health and CMV-seropositive.

CDR3: CASSLSIGDSFGHEQYF. CDR3 nucleotides: TGTGCCAGCAGTTTATCGATAGGGGACAGTTTCGGACACGAGCAGTACTTC. The chain joins TRBV27 to TRBJ2-7, with 7 bases matching TRBD1. This CDR3 is 17 amino acids long. V gave up 0 bases and J gave up 5 bases; unmatched junction bases: 13. Germline V gene sequence: CDR1 MNHEY, CDR2 SMNVEV (reference sequence).